The 26 T cell receptor beta chains below all came from one sample that was sequenced in a study of persistence of HIV-infected CD4 T cells. No antigen is known for these receptors. Cells were stimulated with overlapping HIV-1 Gag 15-mer peptides. Memory cells lacking CD40L and CD69 with high CD45RO were sorted. The immunoSEQ assay was version 4, run in survey mode. Libraries were prepared by immunoSEQ multiplex PCR; TCRdb keeps only in-frame clonotypes and omits some of them. The sample lists some 37,000 clones; more than 75% were seen once. This material consisted of cultured CD4+ T cells from PBMCs, taken from a patient who received antiretroviral therapy. Source of these receptors: an adult with HIV. The donor label of this sample is uncertain.

V gene TRBV6-1 combines with J gene TRBJ2-3; D is possibly TRBD2 (5 bases). Trimming left V 1 base short and J 1 base short, with 15 bases between. Germline loops: CDR1 MNHNS, CDR2 SASEGT. CDR3 length: 17 residues. The CDR3 loop reads CASSEGGGSRGTDTQYF. The CDR3, as DNA: TGTGCCAGCAGTGAAGGCGGCGGATCGAGGGGCACAGATACGCAGTATTTT.

The chain links TRBV30 to TRBJ1-5, with D possibly matching TRBD1 (6 bases). The CDR3 consists of 14 residues. V shed 2 bases and J shed 5 bases, with 13 bases lying between them. The germline gives CDR1 GTSNPN, CDR2 SVGIG (reference sequence). CDR3: CAWSPGAGDQPQHF. The CDR3, as DNA: TGTGCCTGGAGTCCAGGGGCAGGGGATCAGCCCCAGCATTTT.

This sequence joins TRBV5-1 and TRBJ1-6, with 7 nucleotides matching TRBD1. The CDR3 spans 16 residues. The germline V gene encodes CDR1 SGHRS and CDR2 YFSETQ. The ends lost 4 bases at V and 2 bases at J; junction bases unmatched: 6. CDR3 region: CASSAQGQAYNSPLHF. CDR3 DNA: TGCGCCAGCAGCGCACAAGGACAGGCCTATAATTCACCCCTCCACTTT. The full variable domain, its missing parts supplied by reference TRBV5-1 and TRBJ1-6, is KAGVTQTPRYLIKTRGQQVTLSCSPISGHRSVSWYQQTPGQGLQFLFEYFSETQRNKGNFPGRFSGRQFSNSRSEMNVSTLELGDSALYLCASSAQGQAYNSPLHFGNGTRLTVT.

This rearrangement joins TRBV6-1 to TRBJ2-7; possible D gene TRBD2, 5 bases. CDR3 length equals 14 residues. Germline CDR1 reads MNHNS; CDR2 reads SASEGT. Trimming removed 6 bases from V and 9 bases from J, with 21 bases in between. CDR3: CASRYAADSGGQYV. CDR3 nucleotides: TGTGCCAGCAGATACGCCGCGGACTCCGGCGGGCAGTACGTC.

The V call is TRBV10-3, the J call TRBJ2-1; 8 bases fit TRBD1. Germline CDR1 and CDR2: ENHRY and SYGVKD. The CDR3 has 14 residues. With V trimmed by 6 bases and J by 6 bases, 7 bases remained unmatched. The CDR3 DNA sequence: TGTGCCATCAGCCCGGGACAGGATCGCAATGAGCAGTTCTTC. This sequence encodes CAISPGQDRNEQFF.

DNA for the CDR3: TGCGCCAGCAGCAAGCCCGCAGATACGCAGTATTTT. Translating it yields CASSKPADTQYF. The chain is built from TRBV5-1 and TRBJ2-3, with unresolved D. The ends were cut back, 4 bases at V and 4 bases at J, with 7 bases in the middle. Per the germline V gene, CDR1 is SGHRS and CDR2 is YFSETQ. This CDR3 contains 12 residues.

J is TRBJ2-6 and V is TRBV6-5; D is unresolved. The CDR3 contains 14 residues. V was shortened by 6 bases and J by 0 bases, with 6 bases between the two germline ends. Germline CDR1 and CDR2: MNHEY and SVGAGI. CDR3 amino acids: CASRQISGANVLTF. CDR3 nucleotides: TGTGCCAGCAGACAGATCTCTGGGGCCAACGTCCTGACTTTC.

The rearrangement joins TRBV6-5 to TRBJ2-2; tentative D call: TRBD1 (5 bases). CDR3 length: 15 residues. Trimming pared 6 bases from V and 1 base from J, leaving 12 bases between. CDR1 and CDR2 from the germline V gene are MNHEY and SVGAGI. Written as DNA, the CDR3 is TGTGCCAGCAGACGGACATCACTGAACACCGGGGAGCTGTTTTTT. It is translated as CASRRTSLNTGELFF.

This clone was observed a single time. The chain is built from TRBV6-1 and TRBJ1-2; the D is unclear. CDR3 length equals 13 residues. The germline V gene has CDR1 MNHNS and CDR2 SASEGT. Between the trimmed V and J ends, which lost 3 bases and 0 bases, there was a span of 5 bases. The CDR3 sequence: CASSDRSNYGYTF. DNA of the CDR3: TGTGCCAGCAGTGACAGGTCTAACTATGGCTACACCTTC.

The rearrangement joins TRBV30 to TRBJ1-5; 8 bases match TRBD1. V was pared by 7 bases and J by 7 bases, with 9 bases of the junction left unmatched. CDR3 size: 13 residues. Germline assignment: CDR1 GTSNPN and CDR2 SVGIG (reference sequence). The chain's CDR3 is CASSGGAGQPQHF. The CDR3 coding sequence is TGTGCCTCATCAGGGGGCGCGGGACAGCCCCAGCATTTT.

The chain links TRBV6-5 to TRBJ1-1; no firm D call. The V end lost 6 bases, the J end lost 7 bases, and 15 bases lay between the germline ends. The germline V gene has CDR1 MNHEY and CDR2 SVGAGI. CDR3 length: 13 residues. CDR3 in DNA: TGTGCCAGCAGCCGGGAACCCCGAGGTGAAGCTTTCTTT. It translates to CASSREPRGEAFF.

The chain joins TRBV5-1 to TRBJ2-1; 11 nucleotides agree with TRBD2. CDR3 length equals 14 residues. The V segment lost 4 bases and the J segment 7 bases; nucleotides outside the gene matches: 4. Germline V gene lookup returns CDR1 SGHRS and CDR2 YFSETQ. The CDR3 protein is CASSAGTSGNEQFF. CDR3 DNA sequence: TGCGCCAGCAGCGCCGGGACTAGCGGTAATGAGCAGTTCTTC.

This clone was recorded a few times. The chain links TRBV6-5 to TRBJ2-7, with D uncertain. This CDR3 spans 10 amino acids. CDR1 and CDR2 (germline): MNHEY, SVGAGI. V lost 8 bases and J lost 2, with 4 bases in between. CDR3 coding DNA: TGTGCCAGCGGGACCTACGAGCAGTACGTC. The encoded protein is CASGTYEQYV.

The genes are TRBV18 and TRBJ2-2; D is uncertain. Per germline, CDR1 KGHSH and CDR2 LQKENI. V shed 3 bases and J shed 1 base, with 3 bases lying between them. The CDR3 loop spans 13 amino acids. CDR3: CASSPQNTGELFF. In DNA form, the CDR3 reads TGTGCCAGCTCACCCCAGAACACCGGGGAGCTGTTTTTT.

The rearrangement uses TRBV3-1 (or the pseudogene TRBV3-2) and TRBJ2-1; D gene unclear. The germline V and J ends were trimmed by 0 bases and 9 bases, with 12 bases remaining between them. CDR1 and CDR2 from the germline V gene are LGHDT and YNNKEL (reference sequence). This CDR3 comprises 14 residues. The chain's CDR3 is CASSQDLGLGEQFF. In nucleotides, the CDR3 is TGTGCCAGCAGCCAAGATTTGGGGTTAGGTGAGCAGTTCTTC.

V and J are TRBV6-1 and TRBJ1-6; D is possibly TRBD1 (6 bases). The V gene lost 4 bases and the J gene lost 7 bases, with 17 bases spanning the gap. Germline CDR1 is MNHNS and CDR2 is SASEGT. This CDR3 is 16 amino acids long. The CDR3 DNA follows: TGTGCCAGCAGTGCCAGCTTTGGACAGAACAATTCACCCCTCCACTTT. Translated, it gives CASSASFGQNNSPLHF.

This clone has a single count. The rearrangement joins TRBV2 to TRBJ2-4; no firm D call. The CDR3 is 14 amino acids. Germline loops: CDR1 SNHLY, CDR2 FYNNEI. Trimming pared 8 bases from V and 0 bases from J, leaving 11 bases between. The CDR3, as DNA: TGTGCCAGCCGTCCGAGTGAAGCCAAAAACATTCAGTACTTC. It translates to CASRPSEAKNIQYF.

This chain links TRBV6-6 with TRBJ1-3; D gene unclear. Germline-derived CDR1 and CDR2 are MNHNY and SVGAGI (reference sequence). This CDR3 has 13 residues. V shed 2 bases and J shed 9 bases, with 11 bases lying between them. The CDR3 nucleotides read TGTGCCAGCAGTTACCCGTTGGTAGGCACCATATATTTT. It is translated as CASSYPLVGTIYF.

This clone appeared once. This chain links TRBV7-9 with TRBJ1-1; TRBD1 matches at 11 bases. Germline loops: CDR1 SEHNR, CDR2 FQNEAQ (reference sequence). V was clipped by 3 bases and J by 6 bases; unmatched bases: 6. The CDR3 is 15 residues long. CDR3 sequence: CASSFGQGASSEAFF. DNA of the CDR3: TGTGCCAGCAGCTTTGGACAGGGGGCTTCTTCTGAAGCTTTCTTT.

This chain uses TRBV7-2 with TRBJ2-5; D is perhaps TRBD2 (6 bases). Trimming took off 1 base at V and 2 bases at J, with 11 bases between the two ends. Germline assignment: CDR1 SGHTA and CDR2 FQGNSA. The CDR3 spans 15 residues. The CDR3 nucleotides are TGTGCCAGCAGCTTAGGGCGGGGCCCACAAGAGACCCAGTACTTC. It is translated as CASSLGRGPQETQYF.

This clone is a singleton in its sample. DNA of the CDR3: TGTGCCAGCACCCCCCGAGGGCTTCGGGGCACCATATATTTT. Translated: CASTPRGLRGTIYF. V and J are TRBV7-9 and TRBJ1-3; no firm D call. V was pared by 7 bases and J by 9 bases, with 19 bases between. Germline V lookup: CDR1 SEHNR, CDR2 FQNEAQ (reference sequence). The CDR3 loop spans 14 amino acids.

This clone was observed a single time. The rearrangement links TRBV24-1 to TRBJ2-3; the D is unclear. Germline-derived CDR1 and CDR2 are KGHDR and SFDVKD. The CDR3 loop spans 13 amino acids. Trimming pared 1 base from V and 4 bases from J, leaving 5 bases between. The CDR3 reads CATSDFNSDTQYF. The CDR3 DNA sequence: TGTGCCACCAGTGATTTCAATTCAGATACGCAGTATTTT.

The CDR3 loop reads CASSWGLDRTGELFF. The CDR3 DNA follows: TGTGCCAGCAGCTGGGGACTAGATAGGACGGGGGAGCTGTTTTTT. This sequence joins TRBV5-4 and TRBJ2-2; 8 nucleotides match TRBD2. The CDR3 extends over 15 amino acids. From germline, CDR1 is SGHNT and CDR2 YYREEE (reference sequence). V shed 3 bases and J 8 bases; nucleotides not matched to a gene: 9.

V is TRBV6-5 and J is TRBJ1-1; 7 bases are shared with TRBD1. Germline V gives CDR1 MNHEY, CDR2 SVGAGI. The CDR3 loop spans 12 amino acids. The ends lost 2 bases at V and 14 bases at J; junction bases unmatched: 8. The CDR3 is CASSYRQGVWFF. CDR3 nucleotide sequence: TGTGCCAGCAGTTACCGACAGGGTGTTTGGTTCTTT.

This sequence joins TRBV2 and TRBJ1-4; D unresolved. Germline CDR1 and CDR2: SNHLY and FYNNEI. There are 19 residues in the CDR3. V lost 6 bases and J 8 bases, leaving 31 bases between the germline ends. CDR3 nucleotide sequence: TGTGCCAGCAGCTTCCCGGCGGTCGGTTACGAACGCAAGGACGAAAAACTGTTTTTT. It yields the protein CASSFPAVGYERKDEKLFF.

This sequence joins TRBV18 and TRBJ2-7, with D possibly being TRBD1 (5 bases). CDR3 length: 12 residues. The V end lost 1 base, the J end lost 6 bases, and 7 bases lay between the germline ends. From germline, CDR1 is KGHSH and CDR2 LQKENI. CDR3 region: CASSPRTFEQYF. DNA for the CDR3: TGTGCCAGCTCACCACGGACATTCGAGCAGTACTTC.